This T cell receptor (beta chain) was identified during a study of OX40 agonist ivuxolimab in advanced cancers. In the study overall: At 0.01 to 10 mg/kg, ivuxolimab was administered intravenously to patients every 2 weeks.

Points on this clone: Its target is not known.

General study points: A proportion of nonresponders additionally exhibited low normalized T-cell clonal expansion.

Assay used: immunoSEQ multiplex PCR; TCRdb lists only in-frame clones, some missing. The table lists fewer than 90,000 clones, roughly 80% of them singletons. The sequencing used CD4+ or CD8+ T cells sorted from blood, collected in a trial of the OX40 agonist ivuxolimab. This TCR was sampled from an adult with an advanced solid tumor such as melanoma, head and neck, liver or kidney cancer.

For the CDR3, the DNA is TGTGCCAGCAGTTTTGCGCCGCCAGGGCAATACACCGGGGAGCTGTTTTTT. Translation gives CASSFAPPGQYTGELFF. This chain connects TRBV27 to TRBJ2-2; D possibly corresponds to TRBD1 (5 bases). CDR1 is MNHEY, CDR2 SMNVEV, per germline (reference sequence). CDR3 length equals 17 residues. Trimming took off 3 bases at V and 3 bases at J, with 17 bases between the two ends.